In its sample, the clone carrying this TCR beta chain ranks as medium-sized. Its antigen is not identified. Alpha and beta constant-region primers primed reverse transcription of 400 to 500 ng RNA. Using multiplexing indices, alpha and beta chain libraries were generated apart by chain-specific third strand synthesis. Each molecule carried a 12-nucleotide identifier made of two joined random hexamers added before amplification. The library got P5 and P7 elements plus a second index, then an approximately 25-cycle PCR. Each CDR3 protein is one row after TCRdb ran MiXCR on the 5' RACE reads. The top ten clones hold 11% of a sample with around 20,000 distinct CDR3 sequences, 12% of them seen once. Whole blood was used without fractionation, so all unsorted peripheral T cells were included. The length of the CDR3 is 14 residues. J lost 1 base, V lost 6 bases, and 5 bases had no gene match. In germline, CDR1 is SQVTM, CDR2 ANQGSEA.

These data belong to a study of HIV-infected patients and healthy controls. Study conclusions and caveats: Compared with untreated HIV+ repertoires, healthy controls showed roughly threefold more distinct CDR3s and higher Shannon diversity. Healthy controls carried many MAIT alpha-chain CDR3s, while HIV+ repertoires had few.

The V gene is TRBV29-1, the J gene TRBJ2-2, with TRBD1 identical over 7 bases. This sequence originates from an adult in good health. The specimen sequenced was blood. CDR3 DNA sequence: TGCAGCGTATCACAGGGGATGAACACCGGGGAGCTGTTTTTT. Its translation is CSVSQGMNTGELFF.